This TCR beta chain was sequenced in a study of prognosis after radiotherapy for stage I lung cancer. Blood draws of around 6.5 milliliters of peripheral blood occurred at each of two time points. Deletions cut 6 bases from V and 5 bases from J, with 11 bases between. This CDR3 comprises 13 residues. Germline CDR1 reads SNHLY; CDR2 reads FYNNEI. This clonotype was recorded many times. Its antigen is not known. Researchers used two-round multiplex PCR to amplify TCR beta CDR3 starting from genomic DNA. Round-one PCR had primers specific to each TRBV and TRBJ gene. TCRdb re-analysed the multiplex PCR reads in MiXCR, keeping a single row per CDR3 protein. The sample records tens of thousands of distinct CDR3 sequences, around two fifths being singletons. The study's findings and limits: Reduced unique TCR clone counts were recorded after stereotactic body radiation therapy, with a median of 10,088 versus 6,861. Patients who developed distant metastases had lower Shannon entropy after stereotactic body radiation therapy.

The chain combines TRBV2 with TRBJ1-5; D is possibly TRBD1 (6 bases). This sample comprised PBMCs, obtained before or after stereotactic body radiation therapy (not recorded which). The sequence was collected from a donor aged 50 or older with non-small cell lung cancer. CDR3 DNA sequence: TGTGCCAGCAGCGTACAGGGTTATCAGCCCCAGCATTTT. Its translation is CASSVQGYQPQHF.